This TCR beta chain originates from a study of blood T cell repertoires in COVID-19. Study-level background: Acute and convalescent COVID-19 samples came from the United States, Italy and Spain.

In the authors' workflow: Amplification with reference gene primers provided the estimates of nucleated cell counts. Using immunoSEQ multiplex PCR, the repertoire was profiled, and TCRdb retains in-frame clones only, with some absent. The V and J calls and clone size are taken from that table; D and trimming were inferred from the DNA. The profile shows 150,000 or so clones, around nine tenths of them singletons. CDR1 is MNHEY and CDR2 is SVGEGT in the germline V gene. The CDR3 length is 14 residues. The V and J ends lost 3 bases and 1 base respectively, with 8 bases between them. This receptor was taken from a woman in her sixties or seventies with acute or convalescent COVID-19. V usage is TRBV6-2 or TRBV6-3 and J usage is TRBJ2-3; tentatively, D is TRBD2 (5 bases). Sequencing used peripheral blood. The CDR3 DNA sequence: TGTGCCAGCAGTTATCCCGGGGGCACAGATACGCAGTATTTT. It yields the protein CASSYPGGTDTQYF.